This T cell receptor beta chain originates from a study of beta chain features in type 1 diabetes. Deletions cut 5 bases from V and 1 base from J, with 13 bases between. This CDR3 contains 14 residues. Germline V lookup: CDR1 GTSNPN, CDR2 SVGIG (reference sequence). Sequenced material consisted of expressed TCRB transcripts (all of the isolated RNA was reverse transcribed). The protocol was immunoSEQ multiplex PCR, while the TCRdb copy is restricted to in-frame clones and leaves out a portion. The sample shows about 140,000 clones, less than 9% of them seen only once. This clone was observed a handful of times.

Specimen: central memory CD4+ T cells from blood. The chain recombines TRBV30 with TRBJ2-3, with D possibly matching TRBD2 (5 bases). This sequence originates from a woman aged 25-40 years in good health. CDR3 DNA: TGTGCCTGGGCTGTACAAGCGGGCACAGATACGCAGTATTTT. Its translation is CAWAVQAGTDTQYF.